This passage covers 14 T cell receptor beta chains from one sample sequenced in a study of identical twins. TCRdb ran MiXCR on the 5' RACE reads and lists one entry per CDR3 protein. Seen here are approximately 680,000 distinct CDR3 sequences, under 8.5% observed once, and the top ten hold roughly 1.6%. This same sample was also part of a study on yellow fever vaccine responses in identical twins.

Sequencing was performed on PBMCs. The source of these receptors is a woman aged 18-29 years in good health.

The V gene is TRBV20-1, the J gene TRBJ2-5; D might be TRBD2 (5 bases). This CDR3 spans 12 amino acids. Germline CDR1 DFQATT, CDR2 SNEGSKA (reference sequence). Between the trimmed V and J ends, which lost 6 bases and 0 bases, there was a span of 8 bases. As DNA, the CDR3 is TGCAGTGCGAGGGCGTACCAAGAGACCCAGTACTTC. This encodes CSARAYQETQYF.

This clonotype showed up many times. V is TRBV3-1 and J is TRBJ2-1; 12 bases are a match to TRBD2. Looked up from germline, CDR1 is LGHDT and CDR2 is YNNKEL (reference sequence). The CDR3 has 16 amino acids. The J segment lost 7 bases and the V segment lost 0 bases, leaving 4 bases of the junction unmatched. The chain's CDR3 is CASSQELAGGRNEQFF. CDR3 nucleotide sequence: TGTGCCAGCAGCCAAGAACTAGCGGGGGGCAGGAATGAGCAGTTCTTC.

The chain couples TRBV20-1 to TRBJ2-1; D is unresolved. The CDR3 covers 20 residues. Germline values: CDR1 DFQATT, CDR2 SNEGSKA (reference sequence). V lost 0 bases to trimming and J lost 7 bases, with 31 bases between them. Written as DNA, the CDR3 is TGCAGTGCTAGAGACAAATTAAGACCCGTTTCCTGGAACCAGAATAATGAGCAGTTCTTC. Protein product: CSARDKLRPVSWNQNNEQFF.

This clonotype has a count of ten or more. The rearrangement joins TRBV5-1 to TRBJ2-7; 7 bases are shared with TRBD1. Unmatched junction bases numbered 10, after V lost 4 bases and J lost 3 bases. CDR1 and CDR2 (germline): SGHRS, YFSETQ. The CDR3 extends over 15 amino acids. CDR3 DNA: TGCGCCAGCAGCCCCGAACCTAGGACAGGCTACGAGCAGTACGTC. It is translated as CASSPEPRTGYEQYV.

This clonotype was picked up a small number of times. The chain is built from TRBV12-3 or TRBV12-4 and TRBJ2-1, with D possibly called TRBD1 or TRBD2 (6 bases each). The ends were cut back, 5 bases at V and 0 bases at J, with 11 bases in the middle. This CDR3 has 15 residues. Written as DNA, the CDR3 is TGTGCCAGCAGTCAACGGGGGCGCTCCTACAATGAGCAGTTCTTC. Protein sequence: CASSQRGRSYNEQFF.

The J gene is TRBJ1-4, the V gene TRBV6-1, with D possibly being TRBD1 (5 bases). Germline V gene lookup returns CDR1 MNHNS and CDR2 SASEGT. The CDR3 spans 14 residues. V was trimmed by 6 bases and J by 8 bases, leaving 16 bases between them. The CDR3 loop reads CASRQSGLGEKLFF. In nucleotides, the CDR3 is TGTGCCAGCAGACAATCGGGACTCGGAGAAAAACTGTTTTTT.

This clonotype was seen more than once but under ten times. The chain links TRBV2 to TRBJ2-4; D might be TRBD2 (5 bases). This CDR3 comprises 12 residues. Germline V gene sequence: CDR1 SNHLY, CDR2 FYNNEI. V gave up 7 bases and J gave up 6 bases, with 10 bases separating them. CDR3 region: CASTGWGNIQYF. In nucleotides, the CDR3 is TGTGCCAGCACGGGGTGGGGAAACATTCAGTACTTC.

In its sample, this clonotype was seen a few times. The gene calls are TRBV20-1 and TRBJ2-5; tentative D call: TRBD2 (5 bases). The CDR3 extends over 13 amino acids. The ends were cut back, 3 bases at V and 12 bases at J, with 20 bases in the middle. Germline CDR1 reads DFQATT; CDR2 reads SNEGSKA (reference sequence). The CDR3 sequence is CSARQLTMAAEYF. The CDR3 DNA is TGCAGTGCTAGGCAATTGACTATGGCGGCGGAGTACTTC.

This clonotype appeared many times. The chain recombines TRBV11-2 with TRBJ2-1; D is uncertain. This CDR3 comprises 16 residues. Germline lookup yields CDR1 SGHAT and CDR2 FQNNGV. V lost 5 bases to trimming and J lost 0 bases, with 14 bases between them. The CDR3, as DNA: TGTGCCAGCAGCCTCCACCAGTTTGGCTCCTACAATGAGCAGTTCTTC. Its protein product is CASSLHQFGSYNEQFF.

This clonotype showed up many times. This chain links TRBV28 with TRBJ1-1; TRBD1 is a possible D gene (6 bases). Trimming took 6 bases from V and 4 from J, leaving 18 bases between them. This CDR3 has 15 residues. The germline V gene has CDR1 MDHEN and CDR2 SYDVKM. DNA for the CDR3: TGTGCCAGCAGCCGAGGCGACAGGCGGGGCACTGAAGCTTTCTTT. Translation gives CASSRGDRRGTEAFF.

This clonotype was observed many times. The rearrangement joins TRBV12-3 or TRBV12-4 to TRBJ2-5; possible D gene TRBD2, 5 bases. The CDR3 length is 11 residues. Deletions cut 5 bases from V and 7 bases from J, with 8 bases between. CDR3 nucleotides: TGTGCCAGCAGTCGAGAGGGGACCCAGTACTTC. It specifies CASSREGTQYF.

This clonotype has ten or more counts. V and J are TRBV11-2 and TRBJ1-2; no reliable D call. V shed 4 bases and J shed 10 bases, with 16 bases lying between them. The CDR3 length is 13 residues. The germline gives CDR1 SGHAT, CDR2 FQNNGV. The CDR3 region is CASSSRPVVDYTF. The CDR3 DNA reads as TGTGCCAGCAGCTCGCGACCTGTCGTTGACTACACCTTC.

CDR3 loop: CASSLTMRVMGLVMAGELFF. The DNA of the CDR3 is TGTGCCAGCAGCTTAACGATGAGGGTGATGGGTCTAGTTATGGCCGGGGAGCTGTTTTTT. The chain recombines TRBV7-3 with TRBJ2-2; tentative D call: TRBD2 (5 bases). The ends were cut back, 0 bases at V and 6 bases at J, with 26 bases in the middle. Germline values: CDR1 SGHTA, CDR2 FQGTGA. The length of the CDR3 is 20 residues.

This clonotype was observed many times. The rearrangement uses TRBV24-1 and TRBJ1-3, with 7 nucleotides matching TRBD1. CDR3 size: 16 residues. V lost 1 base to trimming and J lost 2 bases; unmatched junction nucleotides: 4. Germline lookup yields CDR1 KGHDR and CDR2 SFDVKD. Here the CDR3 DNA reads TGTGCCACCAGTGATTTCAAACAGGGGACTGGAAACACCATATATTTT. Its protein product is CATSDFKQGTGNTIYF.